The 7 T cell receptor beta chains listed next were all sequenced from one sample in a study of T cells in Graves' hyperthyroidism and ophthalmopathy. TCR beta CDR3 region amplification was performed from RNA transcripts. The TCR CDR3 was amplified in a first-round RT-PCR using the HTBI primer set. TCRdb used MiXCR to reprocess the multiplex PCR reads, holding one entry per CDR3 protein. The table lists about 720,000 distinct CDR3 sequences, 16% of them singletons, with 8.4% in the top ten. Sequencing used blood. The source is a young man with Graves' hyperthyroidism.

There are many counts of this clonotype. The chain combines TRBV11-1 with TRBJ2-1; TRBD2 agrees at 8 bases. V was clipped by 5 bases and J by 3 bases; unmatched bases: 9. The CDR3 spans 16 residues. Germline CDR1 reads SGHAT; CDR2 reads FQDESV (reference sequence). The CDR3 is CASSGFEAGDYNEQFF. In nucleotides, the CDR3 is TGTGCCAGCAGCGGTTTCGAAGCGGGAGACTACAATGAGCAGTTCTTC.

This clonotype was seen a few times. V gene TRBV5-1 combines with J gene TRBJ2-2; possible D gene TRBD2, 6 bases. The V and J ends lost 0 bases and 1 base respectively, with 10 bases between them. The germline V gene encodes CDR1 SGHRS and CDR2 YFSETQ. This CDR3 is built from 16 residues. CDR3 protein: CASSLVAGWNTGELFF. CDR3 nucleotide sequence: TGCGCCAGCAGCTTGGTGGCGGGATGGAACACCGGGGAGCTGTTTTTT.

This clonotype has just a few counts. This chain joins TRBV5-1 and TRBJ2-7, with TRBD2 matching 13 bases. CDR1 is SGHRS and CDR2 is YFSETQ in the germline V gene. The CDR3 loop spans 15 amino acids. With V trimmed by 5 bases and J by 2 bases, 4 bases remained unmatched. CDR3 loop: CASRGGTSGTYEQYF. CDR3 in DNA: TGCGCCAGCAGAGGAGGGACTAGCGGGACCTACGAGCAGTACTTC.

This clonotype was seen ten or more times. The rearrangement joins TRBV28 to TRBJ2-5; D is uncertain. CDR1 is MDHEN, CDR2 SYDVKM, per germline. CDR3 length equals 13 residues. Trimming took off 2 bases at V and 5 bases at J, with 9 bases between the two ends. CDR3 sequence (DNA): TGTGCCAGCAGTTTACCCCTCGGCGAGACCCAGTACTTC. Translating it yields CASSLPLGETQYF.

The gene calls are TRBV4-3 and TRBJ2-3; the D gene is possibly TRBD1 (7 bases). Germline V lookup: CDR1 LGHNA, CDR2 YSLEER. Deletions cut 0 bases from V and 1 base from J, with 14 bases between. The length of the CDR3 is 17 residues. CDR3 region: CASSQDYTGEGTDTQYF. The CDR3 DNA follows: TGCGCCAGCAGCCAAGATTATACAGGGGAGGGCACAGATACGCAGTATTTT.

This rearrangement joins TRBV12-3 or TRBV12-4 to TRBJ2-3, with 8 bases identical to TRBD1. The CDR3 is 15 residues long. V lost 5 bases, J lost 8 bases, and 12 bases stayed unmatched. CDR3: CASSPSVTGDTTQYF. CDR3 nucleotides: TGTGCCAGCAGTCCTTCGGTGACAGGGGACACTACGCAGTATTTT.

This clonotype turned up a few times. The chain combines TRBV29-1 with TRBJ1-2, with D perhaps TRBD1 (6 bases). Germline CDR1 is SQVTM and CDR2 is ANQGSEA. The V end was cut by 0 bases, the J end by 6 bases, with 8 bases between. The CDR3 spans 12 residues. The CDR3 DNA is TGCAGCGTTGAAGATGGGGGGCATGGCTACACCTTC. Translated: CSVEDGGHGYTF.